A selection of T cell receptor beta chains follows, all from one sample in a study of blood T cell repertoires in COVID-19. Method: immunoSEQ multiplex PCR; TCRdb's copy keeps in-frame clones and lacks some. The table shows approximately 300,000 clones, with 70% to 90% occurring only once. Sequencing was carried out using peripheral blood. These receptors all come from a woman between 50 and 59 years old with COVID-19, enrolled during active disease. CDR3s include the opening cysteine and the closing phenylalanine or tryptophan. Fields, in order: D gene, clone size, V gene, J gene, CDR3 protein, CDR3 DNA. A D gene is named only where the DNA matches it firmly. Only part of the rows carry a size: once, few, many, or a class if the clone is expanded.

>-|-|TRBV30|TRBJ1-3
CASTGNSGNTIYF
TGTGCCTCTACAGGGAACTCTGGAAACACCATATATTTT
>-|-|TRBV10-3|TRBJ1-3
CAISPGPGNTIYF
TGTGCCATCAGCCCAGGGCCTGGAAACACCATATATTTT
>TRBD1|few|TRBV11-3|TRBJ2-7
CASSFGQAKLHEQYF
TGTGCCAGCAGCTTCGGACAGGCGAAACTCCACGAGCAGTACTTC
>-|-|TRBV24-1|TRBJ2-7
CATSDPNSDEQYF
TGTGCCACCAGTGACCCTAATAGCGACGAGCAGTACTTC
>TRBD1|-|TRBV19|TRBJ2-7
CASTTTPDRAYEQYF
TGTGCCAGTACCACAACCCCGGACAGGGCTTACGAGCAGTACTTC
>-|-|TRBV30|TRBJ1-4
CAWRLDSGGEKLFF
TGTGCCTGGAGGTTAGACTCCGGGGGTGAAAAACTGTTTTTT
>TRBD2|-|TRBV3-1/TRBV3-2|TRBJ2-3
CASSPTSGQDTQYF
TGTGCCAGCAGCCCGACTAGCGGACAAGATACGCAGTATTTT
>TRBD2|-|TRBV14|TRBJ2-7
CASSQNSGRAEQYF
TGTGCCAGCAGCCAGAATAGCGGGAGGGCCGAGCAGTACTTC
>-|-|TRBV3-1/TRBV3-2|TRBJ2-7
CASSQEVLQGGCYEQYF
TGTGCCAGCAGCCAAGAGGTTCTCCAGGGGGGTTGCTACGAGCAGTACTTC
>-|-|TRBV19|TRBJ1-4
CASSPRGGTPRTAEKLFF
TGTGCCAGTAGTCCGAGGGGGGGGACTCCGAGGACAGCTGAAAAACTGTTTTTT
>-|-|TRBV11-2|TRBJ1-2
CASSLARGPGYGYTF
TGTGCCAGCAGCCTCGCGCGAGGCCCGGGGTATGGCTACACCTTC
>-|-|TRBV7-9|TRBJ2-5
CASSFSGAAETQYF
TGTGCCAGCAGCTTTTCTGGCGCGGCGGAGACCCAGTACTTC
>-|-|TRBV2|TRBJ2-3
CASRVLSDGASGGDTQYF
TGTGCCAGCAGGGTGCTTTCGGACGGAGCCTCCGGGGGAGATACGCAGTATTTT
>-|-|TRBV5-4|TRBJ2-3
CASRETASTDTQYF
TGTGCCAGCAGGGAGACAGCTAGCACAGATACGCAGTATTTT
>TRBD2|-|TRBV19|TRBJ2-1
CASRLTSGRAGNEQFF
TGTGCCAGTAGATTGACTAGCGGGAGGGCCGGCAATGAGCAGTTCTTC
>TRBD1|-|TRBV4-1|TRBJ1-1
CASSQGQGQRSGEAFF
TGCGCCAGCAGCCAAGGCCAGGGACAGCGGTCGGGTGAAGCTTTCTTT
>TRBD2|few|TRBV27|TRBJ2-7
CASIPRVGLAASYEQYF
TGTGCCAGCATCCCTAGGGTGGGACTAGCGGCCTCCTACGAGCAGTACTTC
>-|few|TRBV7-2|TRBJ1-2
CASTPERLPYGYTF
TGTGCCAGCACCCCTGAGAGGCTACCCTATGGCTACACCTTC
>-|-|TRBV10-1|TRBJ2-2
CAISRGRGGELFF
TGCGCCATATCCAGGGGCCGTGGCGGGGAGCTGTTTTTT
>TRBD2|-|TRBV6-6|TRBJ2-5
CASSYHRTSEGETQYF
TGTGCCAGCAGTTACCATCGGACTAGCGAGGGAGAGACCCAGTACTTC
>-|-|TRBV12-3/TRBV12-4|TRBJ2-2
CASSLLFGELFF
TGTGCCAGCAGTTTATTATTCGGGGAGCTGTTTTTT
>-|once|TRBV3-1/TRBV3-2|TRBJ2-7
CASSQDTHRVEQYF
TGTGCCAGCAGCCAAGATACCCACAGGGTCGAGCAGTACTTC
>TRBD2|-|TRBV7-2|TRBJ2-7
CASSPGGLAGIYEQYF
TGTGCCAGCAGCCCCGGTGGCCTAGCGGGTATCTACGAGCAGTACTTC
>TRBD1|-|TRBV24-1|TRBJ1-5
CATSESGQGDQPQHF
TGTGCCACCAGTGAATCCGGACAGGGTGATCAGCCCCAGCATTTT
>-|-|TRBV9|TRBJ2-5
CASSLTGPRETQYF
TGTGCCAGCAGTCTTACAGGTCCGCGGGAGACCCAGTACTTC
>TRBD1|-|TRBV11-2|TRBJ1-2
CASSSTRQGGMTGYTF
TGTGCCAGCAGCTCGACCCGACAGGGAGGTATGACGGGCTACACCTTC
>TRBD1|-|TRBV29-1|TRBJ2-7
CSARDSPAYEQYF
TGCAGCGCCAGGGACAGCCCCGCCTACGAGCAGTACTTC
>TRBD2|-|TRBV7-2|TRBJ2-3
CASSSRLAGVTDTQYF
TGTGCCAGCAGCTCCCGACTAGCGGGAGTAACAGATACGCAGTATTTT
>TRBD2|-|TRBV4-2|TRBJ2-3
CASSQLAGGRDTQYF
TGTGCCAGCAGCCAGCTAGCGGGAGGGCGAGATACGCAGTATTTT
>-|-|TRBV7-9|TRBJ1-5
CASSSGLNSNQPQHF
TGTGCCAGCAGCTCGGGACTGAATAGCAATCAGCCCCAGCATTTT
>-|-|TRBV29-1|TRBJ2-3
CSVEGRGYSSTDTQYF
TGCAGCGTTGAAGGGAGAGGATATTCTAGCACAGATACGCAGTATTTT
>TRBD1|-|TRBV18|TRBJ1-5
CASSTGGGGNQPQHF
TGTGCCAGCTCAACAGGGGGCGGCGGCAATCAGCCCCAGCATTTT
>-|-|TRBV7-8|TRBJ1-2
CASSLGERVIGYTF
TGTGCCAGCAGCTTAGGGGAGAGGGTTATAGGCTACACCTTC
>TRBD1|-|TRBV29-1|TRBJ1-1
CSVAGTGLNTEAFF
TGCAGCGTTGCGGGGACAGGGTTGAACACTGAAGCTTTCTTT
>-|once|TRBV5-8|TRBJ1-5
CASSHGRHGGLNQPQHF
TGTGCCAGCAGTCATGGCCGTCACGGCGGACTAAATCAGCCCCAGCATTTT
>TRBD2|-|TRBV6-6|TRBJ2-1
CASSLGTSGSNEQFF
TGTGCCAGCAGCCTCGGGACTAGCGGGAGCAATGAGCAGTTCTTC
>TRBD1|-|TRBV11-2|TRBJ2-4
CASSLPGTGHIQYF
TGTGCCAGCAGCCTCCCCGGGACAGGTCACATTCAGTACTTC
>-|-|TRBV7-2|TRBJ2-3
CASSLFSRESTDTQYF
TGTGCCAGCAGCTTGTTCAGCCGGGAAAGCACAGATACGCAGTATTTT
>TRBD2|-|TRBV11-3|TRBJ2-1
CASSFSGSDYNEQFF
TGTGCCAGCAGCTTTAGCGGGAGCGACTACAATGAGCAGTTCTTC
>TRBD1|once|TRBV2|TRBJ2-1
CASTQDGTGYNEQFF
TGTGCCAGCACCCAAGACGGGACAGGGTACAATGAGCAGTTCTTC
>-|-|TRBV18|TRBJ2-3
CASSSSTDTQYF
TGTGCCAGCTCATCTTCCACAGATACGCAGTATTTT
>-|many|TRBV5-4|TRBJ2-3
CASSSRGTDTQYF
TGTGCCAGCAGCTCAAGGGGAACAGATACGCAGTATTTT
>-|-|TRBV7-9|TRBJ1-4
CASSLGLSYEKLFF
TGTGCCAGCAGCTTAGGACTGTCGTATGAAAAACTGTTTTTT
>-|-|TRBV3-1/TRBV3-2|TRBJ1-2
CASSQDSRRGYGYTF
TGTGCCAGCAGCCAAGACAGTCGACGGGGCTATGGCTACACCTTC
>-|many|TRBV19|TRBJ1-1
CASSETLNTEAFF
TGTGCCAGTAGCGAGACACTGAACACTGAAGCTTTCTTT
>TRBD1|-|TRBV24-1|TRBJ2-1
CATRDAPGTGDGDEQFF
TGTGCCACCAGGGACGCCCCCGGGACAGGGGATGGGGATGAGCAGTTCTTC
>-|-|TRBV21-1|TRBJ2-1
CASSKPGLAGGPLNEQFF
TGTGCCAGCAGCAAACCGGGACTAGCGGGAGGGCCGCTTAATGAGCAGTTCTTC
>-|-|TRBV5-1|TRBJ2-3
CASSLDGLIADTQYF
TGCGCCAGCAGCTTGGATGGACTAATCGCAGATACGCAGTATTTT
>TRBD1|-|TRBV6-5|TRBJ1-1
CASSEDRGGTEAFF
TGTGCCAGCAGCGAGGACAGGGGTGGCACTGAAGCTTTCTTT
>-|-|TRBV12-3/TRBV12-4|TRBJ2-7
CASSFGPVYEQYF
TGTGCCAGCAGTTTTGGGCCCGTCTACGAGCAGTACTTC